This entry concerns a single T cell receptor (beta chain). Its antigen is not identified. These data come from a study of Graves' ophthalmopathy and Graves' hyperthyroidism. Whole-study findings and limits: Blood also carried most expanded thyroid clonotypes exceeding 0.001 frequency.

CDR3 length: 15 residues. V shed 5 bases and J shed 3 bases, with 14 bases lying between them. Looked up from germline, CDR1 is SGHAT and CDR2 is FQNNGV. Patients were left out if they had other autoimmune diseases, uncontrolled infections, pregnancy or lactation. Each diagnosis was determined on the basis of clinical symptoms, serum thyroxine, TRAb, thyroid ultrasound and orbital computed tomography. The PBMCs had their origin in around 10 ml of fresh peripheral blood. Using RNA transcripts, the TCR beta CDR3 regions were amplified. A first-round RT-PCR used HTBI primers, followed by a second-round multiplex PCR. One entry per CDR3 protein results from TCRdb running MiXCR on the multiplex PCR reads. The repertoire holds about 740,000 distinct CDR3 sequences, with 35% to 50% as singletons.

The sequencing input was peripheral blood. V is TRBV11-2 and J is TRBJ1-5; D is perhaps TRBD1 (5 bases). This TCR was sampled from an adult man with Graves' ophthalmopathy. The CDR3 region is CASSPTPTDNQPQHF. The CDR3 DNA reads TGTGCCAGCAGCCCCACCCCGACAGACAATCAGCCCCAGCATTTT. Looking up the rest from reference TRBV11-2 and TRBJ1-5 gives the full variable domain: EAGVAQSPRYKIIEKRQSVAFWCNPISGHATLYWYQQILGQGPKLLIQFQNNGVVDDSQLPKDRFSAERLKGVDSTLKIQPAKLEDSAVYLCASSPTPTDNQPQHFGDGTRLSIL.